One sample yielded the 8 T cell receptor beta chains listed below, sequenced in a study of beta chain features in type 1 diabetes. Expressed TCRB transcripts were sequenced after all isolated RNA was converted to cDNA. Data came from immunoSEQ multiplex PCR; TCRdb stores just in-frame clones and leaves some out. This sample has about 180,000 clones; 6.5% to 9.5% occur once, and the top ten carry 0.94%. These TCRs are of unknown antigen specificity. General study findings and limits: Type 1 diabetes patients had moderately but significantly shorter TCRB CDR3s in all four CD4+ subsets.

Sequenced sample: central memory CD4+ T cells from blood. These receptors were collected from a woman in her thirties or forties with type 1 diabetes.

The sample holds a few counts of this clone. V and J are TRBV2 and TRBJ2-7; 10 bases map to TRBD2. V gave up 4 bases and J gave up 6 bases; unmatched junction bases: 6. In germline, CDR1 is SNHLY, CDR2 FYNNEI. The CDR3 has 14 amino acids. CDR3 sequence reads: CASSVQGTSAEQYF. In DNA form, the CDR3 reads TGTGCCAGCAGTGTGCAAGGGACTAGCGCCGAGCAGTACTTC.

V is TRBV27 and J is TRBJ1-1, with D tentatively TRBD1 (5 bases). Germline V gene data show CDR1 as MNHEY and CDR2 as SMNVEV (reference sequence). V was shortened by 7 bases and J by 11 bases, with 14 bases between the two germline ends. The CDR3 length is 11 residues. CDR3: CASTGRGGAFF. CDR3 nucleotides: TGTGCCAGCACGGGCCGGGGGGGGGCTTTCTTT.

There are a few counts of this clone. The V call is TRBV27, the J call TRBJ1-4; the match to TRBD1 covers 7 bases. With 4 bases clipped from V and 8 bases from J, the junction kept 7 bases outside the gene matches. Germline values: CDR1 MNHEY, CDR2 SMNVEV (reference sequence). The CDR3 totals 14 residues. CDR3 sequence (DNA): TGTGCCAGCAGTTCGACAGGGTACGGGGAAAAACTGTTTTTT. Translating it yields CASSSTGYGEKLFF.

This clone was detected a few times. As DNA, the CDR3 is TGTGCCAGCAGCCAAGGAAGTACAGGGGAGACTGAAGCTTTCTTT. This sequence encodes CASSQGSTGETEAFF. The rearrangement links TRBV4-2 to TRBJ1-1; 7 bases match TRBD1. CDR3 length: 15 residues. In germline, CDR1 is LGHNA, CDR2 YNFKEQ. The V segment lost 1 base and the J segment 5 bases; nucleotides outside the gene matches: 7.

The CDR3 nucleotides read TGTGCCAGCACCCAGGGTCCAGATCGGCTGCAAGAGACCCAGTACTTC. This translates into CASTQGPDRLQETQYF. The chain has TRBV28 and TRBJ2-5; the D gene is possibly TRBD1 (5 bases). V shed 7 bases and J shed 2 bases, with 20 bases lying between them. Germline V gene data show CDR1 as MDHEN and CDR2 as SYDVKM. This CDR3 region has 16 residues.

This clone was seen a handful of times. The rearrangement links TRBV14 to TRBJ2-1; no clear D gene. The CDR3 sequence is 15 residues long. Trimming shortened V by 0 bases and J by 5 bases, and 11 bases separated the two germline ends. CDR1 SGHDN and CDR2 FVKESK come from the germline V gene. DNA for the CDR3: TGTGCCAGCAGCCAAGAATTCCCTAGAGACAATGAGCAGTTCTTC. It translates to CASSQEFPRDNEQFF.

This clone was counted only a few times. The chain couples TRBV28 to TRBJ1-6, with 9 bases lining up with TRBD1. Trimming removed 6 bases from V and 2 bases from J; junction bases left unmatched: 5. This CDR3 region has 16 residues. From germline, CDR1 is MDHEN and CDR2 SYDVKM. CDR3 DNA: TGTGCCAGCAGCACCGGGACAGGGACCTATAATTCACCCCTCCACTTT. This translates into CASSTGTGTYNSPLHF.

This clone was observed a handful of times. J is TRBJ1-2 and V is TRBV5-1; D is possibly TRBD1 (5 bases). V lost 0 bases, J lost 4 bases, and 13 bases lay in between. This CDR3 region has 15 residues. The germline V gene encodes CDR1 SGHRS and CDR2 YFSETQ. CDR3 coding DNA: TGCGCCAGCAGCTTGGGGGGACTCTCATCCTATGGCTACACCTTC. Amino acids: CASSLGGLSSYGYTF.